There are a few counts of the clone carrying this T cell receptor (beta chain). With autoimmune disease history or systemic immunosuppression, patients were excluded. The germline CDR1 and CDR2 sequences are SGHVS and FNYEAQ. V was shortened by 5 bases and J by 5 bases, with 10 bases between the two germline ends. The CDR3 contains 14 residues. This record belongs to a study of OX40 agonist ivuxolimab in advanced cancers. Clones were sequenced by immunoSEQ multiplex PCR, and TCRdb holds only the in-frame ones, with some missing. In the table there are 60,000 to 75,000 clones, 84% of which are singletons.

This clonotype was sampled from an adult with an advanced solid tumor such as melanoma, head and neck, liver or kidney cancer. The sample here was CD4+ or CD8+ T cells sorted from blood, taken in a trial of the OX40 agonist ivuxolimab. The genes are TRBV7-6 and TRBJ1-6; D is unclear. Here the CDR3 DNA reads TGTGCCAGCAGCCCTAGCACTAATAATTCACCCCTCCACTTT. This sequence encodes CASSPSTNNSPLHF.